This T cell receptor beta chain stems from a study of identical twins. Broader study findings: Out-of-frame beta chain sequences displayed weaker excess sharing between twins. With abundant cord blood beta clonotypes, insertions were fewer; memory repertoires showed no such pattern.

With respect to this clonotype: Its antigen remains unknown.

CDR1 and CDR2 (germline): SQVTM, ANQGSEA. The V gene lost 7 bases and the J gene lost 7 bases, with 26 bases spanning the gap. The CDR3 is 16 amino acids. After template switching added a universal primer site, the resulting cDNA carried unique molecular identifiers. TCRdb re-called the 5' RACE reads through MiXCR, storing one row per CDR3 protein. Here the sample spans approximately 300,000 distinct CDR3 sequences, nearly 9.5% being singletons. Another study also made use of these data, one on yellow fever vaccine responses in identical twins. This second study notes: Reportedly, the T cell response mounted by twins to vaccine seemed partly convergent, partly personalized.

The source of this sequence is a woman between 18 and 29 years old in good health. The chain employs TRBV29-1 and TRBJ1-5; perhaps TRBD1 as D (5 bases). The sequenced material came from CD8+ T cells sorted from blood. The CDR3 loop is CSALLVGGGRGQPQHF. CDR3 bases: TGCAGCGCTCTCCTCGTTGGGGGGGGACGGGGACAGCCCCAGCATTTT.